Shown below are 31 T cell receptor beta chains from a single sample sequenced in a study of cytomegalovirus exposure and HLA in healthy donors. PCR was performed using 60 Vbeta and 13 Jbeta primers. Here immunoSEQ multiplex PCR was the method, and the copy in TCRdb shows in-frame clones only, minus some. The sample has about 94,000 clones, around 74% seen once. Sequenced material: PBMCs. The receptors were sampled from a man aged 35 to 55 in good health and CMV-seropositive.

The chain combines TRBV11-2 with TRBJ2-3; 8 nucleotides match TRBD1. Germline CDR1 reads SGHAT; CDR2 reads FQNNGV. There are 14 residues in the CDR3. The trim removed 5 bases at V and 6 bases at J, leaving 7 bases unmatched. The CDR3 sequence: CASSGTGGVDTQYF. Here the CDR3 DNA reads TGTGCCAGCAGCGGGACAGGAGGGGTGGATACGCAGTATTTT. The entire variable domain, with the rest obtained from reference TRBV11-2 and TRBJ2-3, is as follows: EAGVAQSPRYKIIEKRQSVAFWCNPISGHATLYWYQQILGQGPKLLIQFQNNGVVDDSQLPKDRFSAERLKGVDSTLKIQPAKLEDSAVYLCASSGTGGVDTQYFGPGTRLTVL.

The chain recombines TRBV9 with TRBJ2-1; possible D gene TRBD2, 6 bases. CDR3 length: 16 residues. The V end was cut by 3 bases, the J end by 5 bases, with 18 bases between. CDR1 and CDR2 from the germline V gene are SGDLS and YYNGEE. The CDR3 is CASSGGGWEFDNEQFF. The CDR3 DNA reads TGTGCCAGCAGCGGTGGGGGGTGGGAGTTTGACAATGAGCAGTTCTTC. The full variable domain, in which reference TRBV9 and TRBJ2-1 provide the parts outside the CDR3, is DSGVTQTPKHLITATGQRVTLRCSPRSGDLSVYWYQQSLDQGLQFLIQYYNGEERAKGNILERFSAQQFPDLHSELNLSSLELGDSALYFCASSGGGWEFDNEQFFGPGTRLTVL.

The chain is built from TRBV18 and TRBJ2-7; perhaps TRBD1 as D (6 bases). The CDR3 has 16 residues. With 2 bases removed from V and 0 bases from J, the gap between germline ends came to 14 bases. From germline, CDR1 is KGHSH and CDR2 LQKENI. In nucleotides, the CDR3 is TGTGCCAGCTCACCATCGAACAGGGCTAACTCCTACGAGCAGTACTTC. It codes for CASSPSNRANSYEQYF.

The chain combines TRBV27 with TRBJ1-2; unclear D gene. This CDR3 contains 15 residues. CDR1 MNHEY and CDR2 SMNVEV come from the germline V gene (reference sequence). V shed 2 bases and J shed 3 bases, with 13 bases lying between them. The CDR3 coding sequence is TGTGCCAGCAGTTTAACCGGACTTGGGGACTATGGCTACACCTTC. Protein product: CASSLTGLGDYGYTF.

This clone was recorded a few times. The chain links TRBV19 to TRBJ2-7; D might be TRBD2 (5 bases). Germline assignment: CDR1 LNHDA and CDR2 SQIVND (reference sequence). Between the trimmed V and J ends, which lost 2 bases and 0 bases, there was a span of 8 bases. This CDR3 is built from 14 residues. As DNA, the CDR3 is TGTGCCAGTAGTATACAGGCGGGCTCCTACGAGCAGTACTTC. Its protein is CASSIQAGSYEQYF.

This clone was recorded once. The rearrangement links TRBV13 to TRBJ1-4; D uncertain. V lost 6 bases and J lost 8, with 13 bases in between. The CDR3 runs 13 residues. The V gene's germline CDR1 is PRHDT and CDR2 FYEKMQ (reference sequence). The CDR3 sequence: CASSSLGEEKLFF. CDR3 in DNA: TGTGCCAGCAGTTCTCTAGGTGAGGAAAAACTGTTTTTT. Full variable domain (missing parts from reference TRBV13 and TRBJ1-4): AAGVIQSPRHLIKEKRETATLKCYPIPRHDTVYWYQQGPGQDPQFLISFYEKMQSDKGSIPDRFSAQQFSDYHSELNMSSLELGDSALYFCASSSLGEEKLFFGSGTQLSVL.

This clone was seen only a few times. V is TRBV5-1 and J is TRBJ2-3; D gene ambiguous. Trimming stripped 1 base from V and 1 base from J, with 7 bases between. The CDR3 spans 14 residues. In germline, CDR1 is SGHRS, CDR2 YFSETQ. The CDR3 coding sequence is TGCGCCAGCAGCTTGTATGTTGGCACAGATACGCAGTATTTT. Its protein is CASSLYVGTDTQYF.

The J gene is TRBJ2-2, the V gene TRBV10-3; D possibly corresponds to TRBD1 (5 bases). CDR3 length equals 14 residues. Trimming took off 4 bases at V and 2 bases at J, with 8 bases between the two ends. The V gene's germline CDR1 is ENHRY and CDR2 SYGVKD. CDR3 nucleotide sequence: TGTGCCATCAGTGGGACATCCAACACCGGGGAGCTGTTTTTT. Encoded protein: CAISGTSNTGELFF.

The chain is built from TRBV6-5 and TRBJ1-1, with D uncertain. Trimming pared 4 bases from V and 6 bases from J, leaving 12 bases between. Germline loops: CDR1 MNHEY, CDR2 SVGAGI. This CDR3 has 13 residues. In nucleotides, the CDR3 is TGTGCCAGCAGTTGGGGAGAGATTTCTGAAGCTTTCTTT. This sequence encodes CASSWGEISEAFF.

V and J are TRBV10-3 and TRBJ2-1; 9 positions match TRBD2. Per the germline V gene, CDR1 is ENHRY and CDR2 is SYGVKD. Trimming at V came to 9 bases and at J to 1 base, leaving 13 bases not matched to a gene. The CDR3 contains 17 residues. The DNA of the CDR3 is TGTGCCATTGAAGGGGCGGGGGGGCCTGGTTCCTACAATGAGCAGTTCTTC. This gives the protein CAIEGAGGPGSYNEQFF.

The genes are TRBV2 and TRBJ1-2; D is ambiguous. Per the germline V gene, CDR1 is SNHLY and CDR2 is FYNNEI. Between the trimmed V and J ends, which lost 8 bases and 0 bases, there was a span of 10 bases. This CDR3 spans 13 amino acids. This chain's CDR3 is CASRSGPNYGYTF. CDR3 DNA: TGTGCCAGCCGGTCAGGCCCTAACTATGGCTACACCTTC. The full variable domain, with the rest looked up from reference TRBV2 and TRBJ1-2, is EPEVTQTPSHQVTQMGQEVILRCVPISNHLYFYWYRQILGQKVEFLVSFYNNEISEKSEIFDDQFSVERPDGSNFTLKIRSTKLEDSAMYFCASRSGPNYGYTFGSGTRLTVV.

This chain connects TRBV7-2 to TRBJ2-5; 9 bases are a match to TRBD2. The ends lost 5 bases at V and 5 bases at J; junction bases unmatched: 6. The CDR3 length is 14 residues. CDR1 SGHTA and CDR2 FQGNSA come from the germline V gene. CDR3 loop: CASSPRTSVETQYF. DNA for the CDR3: TGTGCCAGCAGCCCCAGGACTAGCGTGGAGACCCAGTACTTC.

The chain recombines TRBV4-1 with TRBJ1-1; tentative D call: TRBD1 (6 bases). The CDR3 contains 15 residues. Germline V gene lookup returns CDR1 MGHRA and CDR2 YSYEKL. Trimming left V 2 bases short and J 3 bases short, with 13 bases between. CDR3 bases: TGCGCCAGCAGCCAACGGGACAAGGGGGACACTGAAGCTTTCTTT. It translates to CASSQRDKGDTEAFF.

About this clone itself: Additional DNA sequences in this sample encode the identical CDR3. The rearrangement uses TRBV9 and TRBJ2-3; 9 bases map to TRBD2. Germline CDR1 SGDLS, CDR2 YYNGEE. The CDR3 is made up of 15 amino acids. Germline trimming cut 0 bases from V and 1 base from J; bases unmatched to any gene: 0. This chain's CDR3 is CASSVGTSGTDTQYF. CDR3 DNA sequence: TGTGCCAGCAGCGTAGGGACTAGCGGCACAGATACGCAGTATTTT. Full variable domain (outside the CDR3, taken from reference TRBV9 and TRBJ2-3): DSGVTQTPKHLITATGQRVTLRCSPRSGDLSVYWYQQSLDQGLQFLIQYYNGEERAKGNILERFSAQQFPDLHSELNLSSLELGDSALYFCASSVGTSGTDTQYFGPGTRLTVL.

The chain carries TRBV6-7 and TRBJ2-1; 7 nucleotides align to TRBD2. TRBV6-7 is reported as an ORF; its role is uncertain. V lost 0 bases, J lost 0 bases, and 8 bases stayed unmatched. The CDR3 is 18 amino acids. CDR3 bases: TGTGCCAGCAGTTACTCGACTAGCTCCCTGAGCTCCTACAATGAGCAGTTCTTC. It translates to CASSYSTSSLSSYNEQFF.

This chain connects TRBV7-9 to TRBJ2-5; TRBD1 matches 9 bases. This CDR3 has 16 amino acids. V was clipped by 4 bases and J by 1 base; unmatched bases: 7. Germline assignment: CDR1 SEHNR and CDR2 FQNEAQ (reference sequence). This CDR3 reads CASSSFTGGSQETQYF. CDR3 bases: TGTGCCAGCAGCTCATTTACAGGGGGCTCCCAAGAGACCCAGTACTTC.

The genes are TRBV6-1 and TRBJ1-4, with unresolved D. The CDR3 loop spans 13 amino acids. Germline loops: CDR1 MNHNS, CDR2 SASEGT. Trimming shortened V by 4 bases and J by 8 bases, and 11 bases separated the two germline ends. CDR3 sequence reads: CASSGTLKEKLFF. As DNA, the CDR3 is TGTGCCAGCAGTGGAACCCTAAAGGAAAAACTGTTTTTT.

This chain connects TRBV14 to TRBJ2-1; 9 nucleotides match TRBD1. Per germline, CDR1 SGHDN and CDR2 FVKESK. This CDR3 has 15 amino acids. Trimming removed 4 bases from V and 7 bases from J; junction bases left unmatched: 8. This chain's CDR3 is CASSPDRGLVNEQFF. In nucleotides, the CDR3 is TGTGCCAGCAGCCCCGACAGGGGGTTGGTGAATGAGCAGTTCTTC.

A few counts support this clone. V usage is TRBV4-2 and J usage is TRBJ1-3; D gene ambiguous. Germline CDR1 LGHNA, CDR2 YNFKEQ. The V gene lost 0 bases and the J gene lost 0 bases, with 9 bases spanning the gap. The CDR3 loop spans 16 amino acids. The CDR3 bases are TGTGCCAGCAGCCAAGAGACGGGGAGCTCTGGAAACACCATATATTTT. The encoded protein is CASSQETGSSGNTIYF.

This chain uses TRBV29-1 with TRBJ2-3; D may be TRBD1 (6 bases). Germline loops: CDR1 SQVTM, CDR2 ANQGSEA. The CDR3 is made up of 14 amino acids. V gave up 6 bases and J gave up 2 bases, with 15 bases separating them. This chain's CDR3 is CSVRTGRTTDTQYF. In DNA form, the CDR3 reads TGCAGCGTCCGAACAGGGAGAACCACAGATACGCAGTATTTT.

The chain has TRBV6-5 and TRBJ2-1; maybe TRBD2 (6 bases). Looked up from germline, CDR1 is MNHEY and CDR2 is SVGAGI. This CDR3 spans 13 amino acids. Trimming shortened V by 2 bases and J by 4 bases, and 6 bases separated the two germline ends. The CDR3 DNA reads TGTGCCAGCAGTTACAGCGGGTACAATGAGCAGTTCTTC. This encodes CASSYSGYNEQFF.

This clone is a singleton in its sample. The J gene is TRBJ2-2, the V gene TRBV5-7; possible D gene TRBD1, 6 bases. TRBV5-7 is noted as an ORF with a role that remains uncertain. This CDR3 region has 14 residues. V lost 4 bases and J lost 4, with 11 bases in between. The CDR3 bases are TGTGCCAGCAGCCTAACAGGGAGCACCGGGGAGCTGTTTTTT. It yields the protein CASSLTGSTGELFF.

This chain uses TRBV5-8 with TRBJ1-2; D gene unclear. There are 14 residues in the CDR3. CDR1 is SGHTS and CDR2 is YDEGEE in the germline V gene. Trimming took 0 bases from V and 5 from J, leaving 11 bases between them. The DNA of the CDR3 is TGTGCCAGCAGCTTGGACGGACTCCGTTATGGCTACACCTTC. Translation gives CASSLDGLRYGYTF.

V and J are TRBV14 and TRBJ2-4, with D uncertain. The V gene lost 0 bases and the J gene lost 5 bases, with 5 bases spanning the gap. Germline values: CDR1 SGHDN, CDR2 FVKESK. The CDR3 runs to 13 residues. The CDR3 sequence: CASSQDIQNIQYF. The CDR3 DNA reads TGTGCCAGCAGCCAAGACATTCAAAACATTCAGTACTTC.

V and J are TRBV5-5 and TRBJ1-1, with D maybe TRBD1 (6 bases). V dropped 3 bases and J dropped 6 bases, with 12 bases sitting between them. CDR1 and CDR2 (germline): SGHKS, YYEKEE (reference sequence). The CDR3 consists of 13 residues. For the CDR3, the DNA is TGTGCCAGCAGCTCAACAGGGTCTGCTGAAGCTTTCTTT. As protein: CASSSTGSAEAFF.

This clone appeared a few times. The V gene is TRBV27, the J gene TRBJ1-6; 7 positions match TRBD1. The CDR3 consists of 14 residues. The ends lost 8 bases at V and 9 bases at J; junction bases unmatched: 10. Germline-derived CDR1 and CDR2 are MNHEY and SMNVEV (reference sequence). The CDR3 nucleotides are TGTGCCAGCGGGGACAGAGGGATTGGTTCACCCCTCCACTTT. As protein: CASGDRGIGSPLHF.

The chain carries TRBV5-1 and TRBJ2-5; the D gene is possibly TRBD1 (6 bases). This CDR3 region has 14 residues. The V and J ends lost 4 bases and 1 base respectively, with 11 bases between them. Germline V gives CDR1 SGHRS, CDR2 YFSETQ. The CDR3 region has the DNA TGCGCCAGCAGCGGAACAGGGACCCAAGAGACCCAGTACTTC. It translates to CASSGTGTQETQYF. The whole variable domain, remainder taken from reference TRBV5-1 and TRBJ2-5, is KAGVTQTPRYLIKTRGQQVTLSCSPISGHRSVSWYQQTPGQGLQFLFEYFSETQRNKGNFPGRFSGRQFSNSRSEMNVSTLELGDSALYLCASSGTGTQETQYFGPGTRLLVL.

CDR3 amino acids: CASRRGTGGAGDGYTF. CDR3 nucleotides: TGTGCCAGCAGGCGAGGGACAGGGGGCGCCGGGGATGGCTACACCTTC. V is TRBV7-8 and J is TRBJ1-2; the match to TRBD1 covers 12 bases. CDR1 and CDR2 (germline): SGHVS, FQNEAQ. The trim removed 6 bases at V and 6 bases at J, leaving 11 bases unmatched. This CDR3 spans 16 amino acids.

The chain recombines TRBV7-8 with TRBJ2-1, with D perhaps matching TRBD2 (6 bases). With 0 bases removed from V and 6 bases from J, the gap between germline ends came to 12 bases. The CDR3 has 15 amino acids. Germline-derived CDR1 and CDR2 are SGHVS and FQNEAQ. CDR3 nucleotides: TGTGCCAGCAGCTTAGCCACGGGAGTAGGCAATGAGCAGTTCTTC. Protein sequence: CASSLATGVGNEQFF.

This clone was seen only a few times. The same CDR3 also results from other DNA sequences found in this sample. The rearrangement uses TRBV5-1 and TRBJ2-7, with unresolved D. The germline V gene has CDR1 SGHRS and CDR2 YFSETQ. CDR3 length: 13 residues. Trimming cost V 0 bases and J 2 bases, with 6 bases left between them. The CDR3 sequence: CASSLDRAYEQYF. CDR3 nucleotide sequence: TGCGCCAGCAGCTTGGATCGGGCCTACGAGCAGTACTTC.

The gene calls are TRBV4-1 and TRBJ2-1, with TRBD1 matching 10 bases. The V gene end was trimmed by 3 bases and the J gene end by 5 bases; junction bases not matched to a gene: 4. The CDR3 loop spans 15 amino acids. Germline assignment: CDR1 MGHRA and CDR2 YSYEKL. CDR3 sequence (DNA): TGCGCCAGCAGCCAGAGGGACAGGGGTAACAATGAGCAGTTCTTC. Its translation: CASSQRDRGNNEQFF.